A single T cell receptor (beta chain) is shown here with its context. Germline V gene sequence: CDR1 PRHDT, CDR2 FYEKMQ (reference sequence). The CDR3 contains 18 residues. Trimming took 5 bases from V and 0 from J, leaving 20 bases between them. The PCR made use of 60 Vbeta and 13 Jbeta primers. TCRdb keeps only in-frame clones here, not all; method: immunoSEQ multiplex PCR. The table shows 200,000 to 250,000 clones, with over 75% occurring only once. This sample was taken from a study of cytomegalovirus exposure and HLA in healthy donors. Looking at the study overall: Earlier findings included some 100 million unique TCR beta sequences obtained from 150 million to 200 million T cells.

The sequenced sample consisted of PBMCs. The gene calls are TRBV13 and TRBJ2-4, with D maybe TRBD2 (5 bases). This receptor was identified in a human donor in good health. The CDR3 protein is CASSPHPPSTVAKNIQYF. The CDR3 nucleotides are TGTGCCAGCAGCCCCCACCCCCCTAGCACAGTAGCCAAAAACATTCAGTACTTC. Full variable domain (outside the CDR3, taken from reference TRBV13 and TRBJ2-4): AAGVIQSPRHLIKEKRETATLKCYPIPRHDTVYWYQQGPGQDPQFLISFYEKMQSDKGSIPDRFSAQQFSDYHSELNMSSLELGDSALYFCASSPHPPSTVAKNIQYFGAGTRLSVL.